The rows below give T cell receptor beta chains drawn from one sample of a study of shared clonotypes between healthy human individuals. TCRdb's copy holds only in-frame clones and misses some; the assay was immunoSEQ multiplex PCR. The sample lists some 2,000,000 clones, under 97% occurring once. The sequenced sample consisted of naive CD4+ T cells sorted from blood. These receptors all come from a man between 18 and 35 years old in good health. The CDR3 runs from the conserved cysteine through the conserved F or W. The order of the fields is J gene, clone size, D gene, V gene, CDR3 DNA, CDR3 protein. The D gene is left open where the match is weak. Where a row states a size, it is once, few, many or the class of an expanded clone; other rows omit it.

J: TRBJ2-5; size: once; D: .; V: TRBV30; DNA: TGTGCCTGGAGTGGTCCTAACCAAGAGACCCAGTACTTC; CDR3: CAWSGPNQETQYF
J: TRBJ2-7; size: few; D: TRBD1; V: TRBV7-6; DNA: TGTGCCAGCAGCTTAGGGTCGTGGCAGGGGGCTGACGAGCAGTACTTC; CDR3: CASSLGSWQGADEQYF
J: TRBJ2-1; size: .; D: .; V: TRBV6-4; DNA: TGTGCCAGCAGTGAGACTGTCAGCTCCTACAATGAGCAGTTCTTC; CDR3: CASSETVSSYNEQFF
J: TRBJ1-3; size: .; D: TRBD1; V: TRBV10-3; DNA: TGTGCCATCAGTACCGGGACAGGTTCCCTAAGCTCCACGGTCGGAAACACCATATATTTT; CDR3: CAISTGTGSLSSTVGNTIYF
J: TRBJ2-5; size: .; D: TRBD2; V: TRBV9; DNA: TGTGCCAGCAGCGTAGCTACGGCTACTAGCGGCCGCCAAGAGACCCAGTACTTC; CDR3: CASSVATATSGRQETQYF
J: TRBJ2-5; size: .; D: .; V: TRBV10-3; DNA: TGTGCCATCAGTGTGGATCCTTCCTCGGAGACCCAGTACTTC; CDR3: CAISVDPSSETQYF
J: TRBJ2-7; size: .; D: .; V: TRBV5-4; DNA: TGTGCCAGCAGCGCCACGTCTACTAACGAGCAGTACTTC; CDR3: CASSATSTNEQYF
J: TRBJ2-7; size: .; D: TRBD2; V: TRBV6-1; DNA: TGTGCCAGCATCGGGCGGGGGACCTACGAGCAGTACTTC; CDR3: CASIGRGTYEQYF
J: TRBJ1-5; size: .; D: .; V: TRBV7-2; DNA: TGTGCCAGCAGCCCCGAGGCTAATAGCAATCAGCCCCAGCATTTT; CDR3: CASSPEANSNQPQHF
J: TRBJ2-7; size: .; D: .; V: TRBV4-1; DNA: TGCGCCAGCAGCCAAGCGCGCGAGGGATACGAGCAGTACTTC; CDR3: CASSQAREGYEQYF
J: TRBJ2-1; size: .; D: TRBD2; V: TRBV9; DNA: TGTGCCAGCAGCCCGAGGACTAGCGGGAGGGTACATGAGCAGTTCTTC; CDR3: CASSPRTSGRVHEQFF
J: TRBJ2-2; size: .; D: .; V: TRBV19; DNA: TGTGCCAGTAGTATGGCCGGCCCCCAGGCCGGGGAGCTGTTTTTT; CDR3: CASSMAGPQAGELFF
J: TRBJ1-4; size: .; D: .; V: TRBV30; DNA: TGTGCCTGGAGTGGCAGTGGGGAAAAACTGTTTTTT; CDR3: CAWSGSGEKLFF
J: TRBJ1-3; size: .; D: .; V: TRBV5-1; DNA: TGCGCCAGCAGCTTTGAGGGGTCTGGAAACACCATATATTTT; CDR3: CASSFEGSGNTIYF
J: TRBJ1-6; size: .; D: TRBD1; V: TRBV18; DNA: TGTGCCAGCTCTCCTGACAGGGACCTTTTTACCCTCCACTTT; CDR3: CASSPDRDLFTLHF
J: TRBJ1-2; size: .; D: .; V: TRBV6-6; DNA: TGTGCCAGCAGCGCCCCCCTCGGGGGAGTTCGGTATGGCTACACCTTC; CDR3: CASSAPLGGVRYGYTF
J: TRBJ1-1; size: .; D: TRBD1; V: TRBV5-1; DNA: TGCGCCAGCAGCCAACAGGGGTCGAACATGAACACTGAAGCTTTCTTT; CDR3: CASSQQGSNMNTEAFF
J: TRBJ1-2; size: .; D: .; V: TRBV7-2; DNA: TGTGCCAGCAGCCTGGCGTCCCCGAGGAGGGGACTCTATGGCTACACCTTC; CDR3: CASSLASPRRGLYGYTF
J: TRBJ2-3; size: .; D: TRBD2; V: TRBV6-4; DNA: TGTGCCAGCAGTGACCCGTACTTAGAGCGGGGGGGCGGTACAGATACGCAGTATTTT; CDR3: CASSDPYLERGGGTDTQYF
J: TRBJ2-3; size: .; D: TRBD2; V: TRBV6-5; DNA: TGTGCCAGCAGGGTACTAGCGGGGCCTGGCGATACGCAGTATTTT; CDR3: CASRVLAGPGDTQYF
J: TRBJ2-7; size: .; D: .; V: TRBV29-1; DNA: TGCAGCGTCACCGGGACGGGGCCCTACGAGCAGTACTTC; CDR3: CSVTGTGPYEQYF
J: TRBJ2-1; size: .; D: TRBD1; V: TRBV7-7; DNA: TGTGCTAGCAGCTTAGCACCGGGACAGGGGACGAGGAATGAGCAGTTCTTC; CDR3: CASSLAPGQGTRNEQFF
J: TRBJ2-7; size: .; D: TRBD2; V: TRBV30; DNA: TGTGCCTGGAGTAAAGGGACTAGCAAAGGGGAGCAGTACTTC; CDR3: CAWSKGTSKGEQYF
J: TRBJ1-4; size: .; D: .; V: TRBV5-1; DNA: TGCGCCAGCAGCTTGGCGGGGGGAAGTAGTGAAAAACTGTTTTTT; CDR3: CASSLAGGSSEKLFF
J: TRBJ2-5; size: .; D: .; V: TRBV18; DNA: TGTGCCAGCTCGGCCGGGACAACCCAAGAGACCCAGTACTTC; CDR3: CASSAGTTQETQYF
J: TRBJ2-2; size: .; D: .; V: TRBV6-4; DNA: TGTGCCAGCAGACCCCGATTTCTGGACGGGGAGCTGTTTTTT; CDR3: CASRPRFLDGELFF
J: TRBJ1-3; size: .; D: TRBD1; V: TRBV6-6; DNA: TGTGCCAGCACACCGGGACAGCATGGAAACACCATATATTTT; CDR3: CASTPGQHGNTIYF
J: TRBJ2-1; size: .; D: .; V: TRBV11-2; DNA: TGTGCCAGCAGTGCTTGGGTAGCCGCCCGGGAAGAAACGTTCTTC; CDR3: CASSAWVAAREETFF
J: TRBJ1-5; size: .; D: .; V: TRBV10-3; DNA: TGTGCCATCAGTTCCTTGGGCGGGCCCCAGCATTTT; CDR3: CAISSLGGPQHF
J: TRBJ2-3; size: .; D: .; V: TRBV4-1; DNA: TGCGCCAGCAGCCAAGCGGCTAGACTTACGCAGTATTTT; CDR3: CASSQAARLTQYF
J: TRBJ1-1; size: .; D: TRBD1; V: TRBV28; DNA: TGTGCCAGCGAATCTCTGACAGGGCGGAACACTGAAGCTTTCTTT; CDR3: CASESLTGRNTEAFF
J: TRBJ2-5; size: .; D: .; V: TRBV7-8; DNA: TGTGCCAGCAGCTTAGATTGGCCGGCTTCGGAGACCCAGTACTTC; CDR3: CASSLDWPASETQYF
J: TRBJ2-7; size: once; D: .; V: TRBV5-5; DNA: TGTGCCAGCAGCTTGGATCCCTCCGGTTACGAGCAGTACTTC; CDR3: CASSLDPSGYEQYF
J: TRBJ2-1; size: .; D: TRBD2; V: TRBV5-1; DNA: TGCGCCAGCAGCTTGATAGCGGGGGCCTACAATGAGCAGTTCTTC; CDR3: CASSLIAGAYNEQFF
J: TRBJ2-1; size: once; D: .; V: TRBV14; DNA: TGTGCCAGCAGCCGGAGGACAGCCTACAATGAGCAGTTCTTC; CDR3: CASSRRTAYNEQFF
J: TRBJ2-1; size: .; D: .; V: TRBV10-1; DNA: TGCGCCAGCAGTGAGGCCGCCGGTGGAGGAAATGAGCAGTTCTTC; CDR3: CASSEAAGGGNEQFF
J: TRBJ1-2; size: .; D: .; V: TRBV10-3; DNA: TGTGCCATCAGGCAGGAAAGCTATGGCTACACCTTC; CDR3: CAIRQESYGYTF
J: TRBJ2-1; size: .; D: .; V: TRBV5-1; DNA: TGCGCCAGCAGCTCCGCGGGACATGAGGTACGTGAGCAGTTCTTC; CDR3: CASSSAGHEVREQFF
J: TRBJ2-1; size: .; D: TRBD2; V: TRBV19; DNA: TGTGCCAGTAGTATAGTCTGGACTAGCGGGAGAGCGCAGTTCTTC; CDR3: CASSIVWTSGRAQFF
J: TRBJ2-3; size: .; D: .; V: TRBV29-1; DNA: TGCATCGTGGGGGGACGGAACACAGATACGCAGTATTTT; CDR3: CIVGGRNTDTQYF
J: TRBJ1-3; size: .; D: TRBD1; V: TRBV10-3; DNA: TGTGCCAGCTTGACAGGGGCTGGAAACACCATATATTTT; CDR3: CASLTGAGNTIYF
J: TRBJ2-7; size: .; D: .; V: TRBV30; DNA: TGTGCCTGGAGCCCCGACATCTACTACGAGCAGTACTTC; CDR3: CAWSPDIYYEQYF
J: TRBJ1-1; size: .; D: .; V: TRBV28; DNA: TGTGCCAGCAGTACAGGGTCTGGTTCTGAAGCTTTCTTT; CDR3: CASSTGSGSEAFF
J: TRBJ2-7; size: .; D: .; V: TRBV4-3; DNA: TGCGCCAGCAGCCAAGAGGGCCTCTACGAGCAGTACTTC; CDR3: CASSQEGLYEQYF
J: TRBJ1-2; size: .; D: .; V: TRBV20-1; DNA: TGCAGTGCCCCGACAGGTAGTGGCTACACCTTC; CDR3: CSAPTGSGYTF
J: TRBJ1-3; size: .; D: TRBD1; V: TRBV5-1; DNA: TGCGCCAGCAGCGCGGACAGGCCGGGTGGAAACACCATATATTTT; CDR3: CASSADRPGGNTIYF
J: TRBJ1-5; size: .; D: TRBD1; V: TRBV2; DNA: TGTGCCAGCAGCCTCACAGGGGATCAGCCCCAGCATTTT; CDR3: CASSLTGDQPQHF
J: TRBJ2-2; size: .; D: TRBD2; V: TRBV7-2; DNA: TGTGCCAGCAGCTTAGTAGAGCTAGCGGGAGCCGGGGAGCTGTTTTTT; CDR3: CASSLVELAGAGELFF
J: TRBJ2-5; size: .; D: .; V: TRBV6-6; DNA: TGTGCCAGCAGTCCCGGGACTCTACAGGTTATAGAGACCCAGTACTTC; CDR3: CASSPGTLQVIETQYF
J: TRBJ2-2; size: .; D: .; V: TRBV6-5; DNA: TGTGCCAGCAGCCGGACCGGGGAGCTGTTTTTT; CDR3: CASSRTGELFF
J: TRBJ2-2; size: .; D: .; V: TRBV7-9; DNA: TGTGCCAGCAGCTTTTGGGGCAGCACCGGGGAGCTGTTTTTT; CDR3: CASSFWGSTGELFF
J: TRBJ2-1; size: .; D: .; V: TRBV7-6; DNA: TGTGCCAGCAGCTCAGAGGGGCCCCCGAGCGGTGAGCAGTTCTTC; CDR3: CASSSEGPPSGEQFF